This T cell receptor (beta chain) was recovered during a study of cytomegalovirus exposure and HLA in healthy donors. This CDR3 has 16 residues. Germline V gene sequence: CDR1 MGHRA, CDR2 YSYEKL. V was clipped by 4 bases and J by 0 bases, with 13 bases between them. This clone was detected a few times. What it binds is not known. Study outcomes and limitations: It was taken for granted in presence/absence analyses that sequencing depth across donors was roughly uniform. Later analysis identified a missense DCLRE1C variant that was linked to TCR beta V- and J-gene trimming. An apparent linkage of common viral pathogens to several of the most significant clusters emerged in a later analysis.

PCR involved 60 Vbeta and 13 Jbeta primers. Sequencing used immunoSEQ multiplex PCR; TCRdb keeps in-frame clones, though not all of them. The sample has about 78,000 clones, about two thirds seen once. The sequenced material came from PBMCs. The sequence derives from a young man in good health and CMV-seropositive. J is TRBJ1-3 and V is TRBV4-1, with D possibly TRBD1 on 6 matching bases. The CDR3 reads CASSRAGVPSGNTIYF. The CDR3 DNA follows: TGCGCCAGCAGCCGGGCAGGGGTGCCCTCTGGAAACACCATATATTTT.